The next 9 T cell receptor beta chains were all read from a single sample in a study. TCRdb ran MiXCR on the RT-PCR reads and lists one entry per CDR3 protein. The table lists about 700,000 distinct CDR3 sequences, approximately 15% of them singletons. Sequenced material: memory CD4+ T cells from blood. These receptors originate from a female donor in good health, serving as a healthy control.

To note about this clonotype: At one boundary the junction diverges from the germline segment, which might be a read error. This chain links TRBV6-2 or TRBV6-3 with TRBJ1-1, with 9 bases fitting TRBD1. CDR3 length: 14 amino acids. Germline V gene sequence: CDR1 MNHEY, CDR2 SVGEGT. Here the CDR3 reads CASSRDRATTEAFF. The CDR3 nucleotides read TGTGCCAGCAGTCGGGACAGGGCTACCACTGAAGCTTTCTTC.

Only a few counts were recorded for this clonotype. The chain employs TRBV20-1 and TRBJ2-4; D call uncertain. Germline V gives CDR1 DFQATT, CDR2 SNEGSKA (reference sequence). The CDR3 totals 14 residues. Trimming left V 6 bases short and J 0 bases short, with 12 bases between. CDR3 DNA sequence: TGCAGTGCCCCGAACCTACTAGCCAAAAACATTCAGTACTTC. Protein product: CSAPNLLAKNIQYF.

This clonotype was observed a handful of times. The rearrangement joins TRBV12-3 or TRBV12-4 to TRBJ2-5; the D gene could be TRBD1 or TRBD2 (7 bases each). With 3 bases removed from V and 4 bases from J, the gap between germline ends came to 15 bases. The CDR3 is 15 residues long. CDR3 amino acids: CASSLAGGERETQYF. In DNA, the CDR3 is TGTGCCAGCAGTTTGGCAGGGGGGGAGAGAGAGACCCAGTACTTC.

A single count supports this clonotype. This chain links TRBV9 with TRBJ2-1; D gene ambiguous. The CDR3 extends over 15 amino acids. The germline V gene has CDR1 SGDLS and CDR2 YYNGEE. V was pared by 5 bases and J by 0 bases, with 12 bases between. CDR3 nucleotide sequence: TGTGCCAGCAGGCAAGGGCTTAGCTCCTACAATGAGCAGTTCTTC. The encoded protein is CASRQGLSSYNEQFF.

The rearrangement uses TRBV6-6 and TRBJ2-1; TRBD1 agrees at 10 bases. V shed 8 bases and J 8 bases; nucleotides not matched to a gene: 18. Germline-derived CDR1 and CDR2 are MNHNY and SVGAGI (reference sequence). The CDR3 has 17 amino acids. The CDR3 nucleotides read TGTGCCAGCCGACCTAGACCCGGGACAGGGGATGGGGATGAGCAGTTCTTC. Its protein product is CASRPRPGTGDGDEQFF.

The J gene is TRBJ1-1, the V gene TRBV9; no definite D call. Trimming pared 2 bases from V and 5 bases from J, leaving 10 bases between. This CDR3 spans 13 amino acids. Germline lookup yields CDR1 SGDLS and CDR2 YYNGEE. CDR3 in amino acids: CASSVYSETEAFF. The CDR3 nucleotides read TGTGCCAGCAGCGTTTACTCGGAAACTGAAGCTTTCTTT.

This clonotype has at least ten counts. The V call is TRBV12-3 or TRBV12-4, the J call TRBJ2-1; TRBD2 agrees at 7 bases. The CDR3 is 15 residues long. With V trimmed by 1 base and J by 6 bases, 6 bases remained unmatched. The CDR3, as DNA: TGTGCCAGCAGTTTAGAGGCGGGAGCTGGCAATGAGCAGTTCTTC. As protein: CASSLEAGAGNEQFF.

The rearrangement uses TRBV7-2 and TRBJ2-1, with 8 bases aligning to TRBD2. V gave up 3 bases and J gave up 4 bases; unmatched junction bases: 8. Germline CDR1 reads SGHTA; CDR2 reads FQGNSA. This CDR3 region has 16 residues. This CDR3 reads CASSFGSGVRYNEQFF. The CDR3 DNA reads TGTGCCAGCAGCTTCGGTAGCGGGGTCAGATACAATGAGCAGTTCTTC.

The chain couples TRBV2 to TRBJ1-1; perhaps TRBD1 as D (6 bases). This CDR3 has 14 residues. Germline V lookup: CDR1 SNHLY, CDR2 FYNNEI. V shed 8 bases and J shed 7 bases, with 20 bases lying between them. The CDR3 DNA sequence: TGTGCCAGCGGGGGAAGGGTTCGAGGGGGTGAAGCTTTCTTT. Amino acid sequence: CASGGRVRGGEAFF. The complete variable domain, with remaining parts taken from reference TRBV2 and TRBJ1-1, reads EPEVTQTPSHQVTQMGQEVILRCVPISNHLYFYWYRQILGQKVEFLVSFYNNEISEKSEIFDDQFSVERPDGSNFTLKIRSTKLEDSAMYFCASGGRVRGGEAFFGQGTRLTVV.